These 28 T cell receptor beta chains originate from one sample sequenced in a study of blood T cell repertoires in COVID-19. Generated by immunoSEQ multiplex PCR, the TCRdb table keeps only in-frame clones and is missing some. Here the sample spans around 700,000 clones, more than 80% being singletons. The source material was peripheral blood. The receptors shown here come from a young woman with acute or convalescent COVID-19.

The V gene is TRBV5-1, the J gene TRBJ2-7; 11 nucleotides match TRBD2. CDR1 SGHRS and CDR2 YFSETQ come from the germline V gene. This CDR3 contains 17 residues. Trimming removed 2 bases from V and 0 bases from J; junction bases left unmatched: 7. Here the CDR3 DNA reads TGCGCCAGCAGCTTACACCCAACTAGCGGGAGCTCCTACGAGCAGTACTTC. This codes for CASSLHPTSGSSYEQYF.

The gene calls are TRBV25-1 and TRBJ2-7; 9 bases agree with TRBD1. V lost 1 base, J lost 0 bases, and 7 bases stayed unmatched. Germline values: CDR1 MGHDK, CDR2 SYGVNS. The CDR3 has 17 amino acids. The CDR3 is CASSELGGTGSSYEQYF. The CDR3 DNA follows: TGTGCCAGCAGTGAATTAGGGGGGACAGGGAGCTCCTACGAGCAGTACTTC.

This rearrangement joins TRBV21-1 to TRBJ1-2; the table's D call of TRBD1 was not tested on the DNA. TRBV21-1 is a recognized pseudogene. There are 17 residues in the CDR3. The CDR3 nucleotides read TGTGCCAGCAGCAAACTAACCCCAGGGGGCGCGACCTATGGCTACACCTTC. It translates to CASSKLTPGGATYGYTF.

The chain uses TRBV12-3 or TRBV12-4 and TRBJ2-5; D remains ambiguous. V was trimmed by 8 bases and J by 5 bases, leaving 12 bases between them. This CDR3 has 12 residues. CDR3 coding DNA: TGTGCCAGCCGATCCGATGAGGAGACCCAGTACTTC. Translated, it gives CASRSDEETQYF.

This clone was observed a few times. V is TRBV5-8 and J is TRBJ2-2; 11 nucleotides align to TRBD2. CDR1 is SGHTS, CDR2 YDEGEE, per germline. V shed 0 bases, J shed 0 bases, and the junction held 7 bases outside the gene matches. The CDR3 covers 19 residues. The CDR3 coding sequence is TGTGCCAGCAGCTTGGAGTTAGCGGGGGGGCCTTCGAACACCGGGGAGCTGTTTTTT. This codes for CASSLELAGGPSNTGELFF.

The genes are TRBV4-2 and TRBJ2-1, with D possibly TRBD2 on 5 matching bases. The CDR3 spans 16 residues. CDR1 and CDR2 from the germline V gene are LGHNA and YNFKEQ. The V and J ends lost 3 bases and 4 bases respectively, with 16 bases between them. In nucleotides, the CDR3 is TGTGCCAGCAGCCAGGGAGCGACTCGTCAATACAATGAGCAGTTCTTC. Residues: CASSQGATRQYNEQFF.

The gene calls are TRBV9 and TRBJ2-7; D is possibly TRBD1 (6 bases). Trimming pared 0 bases from V and 6 bases from J, leaving 16 bases between. This CDR3 has 15 residues. The germline gives CDR1 SGDLS, CDR2 YYNGEE. CDR3 residues: CASSVGGGATTEQYF. The CDR3 DNA reads TGTGCCAGCAGCGTAGGAGGGGGAGCGACTACCGAGCAGTACTTC.

This clone turned up a few times. The rearrangement uses TRBV19 and TRBJ1-1; 9 bases are shared with TRBD1. This CDR3 region has 16 residues. Trimming at V came to 3 bases and at J to 1 base, leaving 6 bases not matched to a gene. Germline loops: CDR1 LNHDA, CDR2 SQIVND (reference sequence). CDR3 sequence: CASSIITGGGNTEAFF. CDR3 DNA: TGTGCCAGTAGTATCATAACAGGGGGCGGGAACACTGAAGCTTTCTTT.

The chain joins TRBV1 to TRBJ1-1; the table calls TRBD1, which could not be checked here. TRBV1 is assigned pseudogene status. This CDR3 is 15 amino acids long. Here the CDR3 reads CTSSQYSRANTEAFF. CDR3 DNA sequence: TGCACCAGCAGCCAATATAGCAGGGCCAACACTGAAGCTTTCTTT.

With regard to this clone: A read error may produce the germline difference seen at one junction end. This chain uses TRBV4-1 with TRBJ2-7; a possible D gene is TRBD2 (5 bases). Germline V gene sequence: CDR1 MGHRA, CDR2 YSYEKL. The CDR3 contains 14 residues. CDR3 DNA sequence: TGCGCCAGCAGCCAAGATAAAGGGTCGAGCGGTAAGACCTTC. Translation gives CASSQDKGSSGKTF.

CDR3 DNA: TGTGCCAGCAGCTTAGCCGGGACACCGGAGGCCTACGAGCAGTACTTC. Its protein is CASSLAGTPEAYEQYF. This rearrangement joins TRBV7-9 to TRBJ2-7, with TRBD1 as a possible D gene (6 bases). The CDR3 is 16 residues long. Trimming removed 0 bases from V and 2 bases from J, with 14 bases in between. Looked up from germline, CDR1 is SEHNR and CDR2 is FQNEAQ (reference sequence).

In this sample, this clone turned up once. The gene calls are TRBV6-5 and TRBJ2-7, with D possibly TRBD2 on 6 matching bases. The germline V and J ends were trimmed by 4 bases and 3 bases, with 16 bases remaining between them. CDR3 length: 15 residues. Germline V gives CDR1 MNHEY, CDR2 SVGAGI. CDR3 DNA sequence: TGTGCCAGCAGTTCGAGTCCTGGACTAAACTACGAGCAGTACTTC. Residues: CASSSSPGLNYEQYF.

The V call is TRBV4-1, the J call TRBJ2-4, with 8 positions matching TRBD1. Germline V gives CDR1 MGHRA, CDR2 YSYEKL. The J segment lost 1 base and the V segment lost 4 bases, leaving 21 bases of the junction unmatched. The CDR3 runs to 21 residues. The CDR3 nucleotides are TGCGCCAGCAGCCTAAGAGGCCTCGCAGGGGGCGAGAGTCTGGCCAAAAACATTCAGTACTTC. This encodes CASSLRGLAGGESLAKNIQYF.

The chain joins TRBV18 to TRBJ1-1; tentative D call: TRBD1 (5 bases). CDR1 is KGHSH, CDR2 LQKENI, per germline. The V end lost 3 bases, the J end lost 2 bases, and 19 bases lay between the germline ends. This CDR3 has 17 amino acids. The CDR3 bases are TGTGCCAGCTCACCGCGGGGGTTAAATACCCAAAACACTGAAGCTTTCTTT. Amino acids: CASSPRGLNTQNTEAFF.

This sequence joins TRBV3-1 (or the pseudogene TRBV3-2) and TRBJ1-1, with D possibly being TRBD1 (5 bases). The length of the CDR3 is 15 residues. The ends were cut back, 0 bases at V and 3 bases at J, with 11 bases in the middle. Germline CDR1 and CDR2: LGHDT and YNNKEL (reference sequence). The CDR3 DNA reads as TGTGCCAGCAGCCAAGATGGAGGGGCGGACACTGAAGCTTTCTTT. Translating it yields CASSQDGGADTEAFF.

The chain carries TRBV11-2 and TRBJ2-5; the D gene is possibly TRBD1 (6 bases). The germline V gene has CDR1 SGHAT and CDR2 FQNNGV. V was shortened by 5 bases and J by 4 bases, with 11 bases between the two germline ends. This CDR3 has 13 residues. In DNA, the CDR3 is TGTGCCAGCAGCCGCGAACAGGGAGAGACCCAGTACTTC. Translated, it gives CASSREQGETQYF.

V usage is TRBV4-1 and J usage is TRBJ1-2, with D possibly being TRBD1 (6 bases). Germline CDR1 and CDR2: MGHRA and YSYEKL. The CDR3 runs to 14 residues. Trimming cost V 4 bases and J 8 bases, with 17 bases left between them. CDR3 protein: CASSPTLQGYGYTF. The CDR3 DNA is TGCGCCAGCAGCCCCACCCTACAGGGTTACGGCTACACCTTC.

This chain connects TRBV29-1 to TRBJ1-5, with D uncertain. CDR3 size: 11 residues. Between the trimmed V and J ends, which lost 4 bases and 4 bases, there was a span of 5 bases. Germline assignment: CDR1 SQVTM and CDR2 ANQGSEA. The CDR3 DNA follows: TGCAGCGTTGGGGAGAATCAGCCCCAGCATTTT. It translates to CSVGENQPQHF.

In this sample, this clone turned up a few times. The chain combines TRBV7-8 with TRBJ1-1, with 7 bases that match TRBD1. J lost 2 bases, V lost 5 bases, and 11 bases had no gene match. The germline gives CDR1 SGHVS, CDR2 FQNEAQ. This CDR3 contains 16 residues. The CDR3 here is CASSPRTGTDNTEAFF. The CDR3 nucleotides read TGTGCCAGCAGCCCACGTACCGGGACAGACAACACTGAAGCTTTCTTT.

The chain uses TRBV15 and TRBJ2-1; 7 bases map to TRBD1. The junction had 9 bases not matched to a gene; V was cut back by 0 bases and J by 7 bases. The germline V gene encodes CDR1 LNHNV and CDR2 YYDKDF (reference sequence). The CDR3 has 16 amino acids. The CDR3 bases are TGTGCCACCAGCAGAGAAGGGAATCCCAGGGGGAATGAGCAGTTCTTC. Protein product: CATSREGNPRGNEQFF.

V usage is TRBV2 and J usage is TRBJ2-7; the match to TRBD1 covers 9 bases. V shed 5 bases, J shed 3 bases, and the junction held 8 bases outside the gene matches. Per germline, CDR1 SNHLY and CDR2 FYNNEI. This CDR3 has 15 amino acids. CDR3 nucleotides: TGTGCCAGCAGTTATGACAGGGGGGAAAACTACGAGCAGTACTTC. Translated: CASSYDRGENYEQYF.

The V gene is TRBV6-1, the J gene TRBJ1-5; D might be TRBD1 (6 bases). The germline V gene has CDR1 MNHNS and CDR2 SASEGT. Trimming cost V 2 bases and J 3 bases, with 17 bases left between them. The CDR3 spans 17 residues. CDR3 sequence reads: CASSEWGGEGLNQPQHF. DNA of the CDR3: TGTGCCAGCAGTGAATGGGGGGGCGAGGGGCTCAATCAGCCCCAGCATTTT.

This sequence joins TRBV29-1 and TRBJ2-1; 7 nucleotides agree with TRBD1. Germline lookup yields CDR1 SQVTM and CDR2 ANQGSEA. V was clipped by 2 bases and J by 6 bases; unmatched bases: 7. The CDR3 is 14 amino acids. CDR3 region: CSVEHGAGGNEQFF. CDR3 bases: TGCAGCGTTGAACATGGGGCAGGGGGCAATGAGCAGTTCTTC.

Here the CDR3 reads CASSLQGYTF. For the CDR3, the DNA is TGTGCCAGCAGCCTTCAGGGCTACACCTTC. The V and J genes are TRBV12-3 or TRBV12-4 and TRBJ1-2, with D uncertain. The CDR3 is 10 residues long. V shed 6 bases and J shed 8 bases, with 7 bases lying between them.

Concerning this clone itself: Additional DNA sequences in this sample encode the identical CDR3. The CDR3 DNA reads TGTGCCACCAGCAGGGGAGATAATCAGCCCCAGCATTTT. It translates to CATSRGDNQPQHF. The chain couples TRBV15 to TRBJ1-5; unclear D gene. Per germline, CDR1 LNHNV and CDR2 YYDKDF (reference sequence). Between the trimmed V and J ends, which lost 3 bases and 4 bases, there was a span of 7 bases. This CDR3 is built from 13 residues.

This clone was seen a few times. The rearrangement uses TRBV21-1 and TRBJ1-5. TRBV21-1 is a documented pseudogene. The CDR3 is 13 amino acids. This CDR3 is CASRGLSGQPQHF. CDR3 sequence (DNA): TGTGCCAGCAGGGGACTTTCTGGACAGCCCCAGCATTTT.

This chain links TRBV27 with TRBJ1-2, with TRBD1 identical over 9 bases. With 5 bases clipped from V and 2 bases from J, the junction kept 6 bases outside the gene matches. Looked up from germline, CDR1 is MNHEY and CDR2 is SMNVEV (reference sequence). This CDR3 contains 15 residues. The CDR3 loop reads CASSPRDRGNYGYTF. In DNA form, the CDR3 reads TGTGCCAGCAGTCCCCGTGACAGGGGGAACTATGGCTACACCTTC.

The chain employs TRBV2 and TRBJ2-3; TRBD2 matches at 7 bases. The CDR3 sequence is 14 residues long. CDR1 is SNHLY, CDR2 FYNNEI, per germline. The junction had 6 bases not matched to a gene; V was cut back by 6 bases and J by 3 bases. This CDR3 is CASRERGGTDTQYF. The CDR3 bases are TGTGCCAGCAGGGAGCGGGGTGGGACAGATACGCAGTATTTT.